This T cell receptor beta chain originates from a study of cytomegalovirus exposure and HLA in healthy donors. About the research overall: Tens of millions of unique TCRs, all from HLA-typed donors, were included in an early release of the data.

60 Vbeta and 13 Jbeta primers were used in PCR. The assay was immunoSEQ multiplex PCR, and TCRdb's table has in-frame clones only and misses some. The sample shows about 120,000 clones, over 65% of them seen only once. Germline loops: CDR1 SGHAT, CDR2 FQDESV (reference sequence). J lost 4 bases, V lost 5 bases, and 2 bases had no gene match. This CDR3 has 15 amino acids. Study-wide results and caveats: Productive status was seen about 87% or about 30% of the time for most TCR beta V segments in an earlier analysis. A missense variant in DCLRE1C was later tied to TCR beta V- and J-gene trimming. The majority of CMV-associated TCR beta chains were reported as apparently HLA-restricted in a later analysis.

This clone has a handful of counts. Its antigen remains unknown. Sequencing was carried out using PBMCs. The sequence was collected from a man aged 18 to 29 in good health and CMV-seropositive. The rearrangement joins TRBV11-1 to TRBJ2-3; 14 bases agree with TRBD2. CDR3 residues: CASSLTSGGADTQYF. CDR3 in DNA: TGTGCCAGCAGCCTGACTAGCGGGGGGGCAGATACGCAGTATTTT.